This is a list of T cell receptor beta chains from one sample in a study of T cells in Graves' hyperthyroidism and ophthalmopathy. TCRdb reprocessed the multiplex PCR reads with MiXCR, giving one entry per CDR3 protein. The sample contains about 350,000 distinct CDR3 sequences, roughly 15% of which appear only once. The sample taken for sequencing was blood. The receptor source for this set is a woman aged 60-75 years with Graves' ophthalmopathy. Both conserved end residues are part of each CDR3. The D gene is left open where the match is weak. Some rows have no size entry. The others give once, few or many, or a class for an expanded clone.

abundance: .; d_gene: .; j_gene: TRBJ1-4; v_gene: TRBV27; CDR3nt: TGTGCCTGGGCTGCAACTAATGAAAAACTGTTTTTT; CDR3aa: CAWAATNEKLFF
abundance: many; d_gene: .; j_gene: TRBJ2-3; v_gene: TRBV12-3/TRBV12-4; CDR3nt: TGTGCCAGCAGCCTGATGATAAGAGATACGCAGTATTTT; CDR3aa: CASSLMIRDTQYF
abundance: few; d_gene: TRBD2; j_gene: TRBJ2-2; v_gene: TRBV7-3; CDR3nt: TGTGCCAGCAGCTCGGGACTAGCCGGAGCCGGGGAGCTGTTTTTT; CDR3aa: CASSSGLAGAGELFF
abundance: .; d_gene: TRBD2; j_gene: TRBJ2-1; v_gene: TRBV7-9; CDR3nt: TGTGCCAGCAGCTCCACCCTGACTAGCGGGGAATACAATGAGCAGTTCTTC; CDR3aa: CASSSTLTSGEYNEQFF
abundance: many; d_gene: TRBD2; j_gene: TRBJ2-1; v_gene: TRBV28; CDR3nt: TGTGCCAGCAGCCCTCCGGGGGGGTACTCCTACAATGAGCAGTTCTTC; CDR3aa: CASSPPGGYSYNEQFF
abundance: many; d_gene: TRBD2; j_gene: TRBJ2-7; v_gene: TRBV10-1; CDR3nt: TGCGCCAGCAGTGGACTAGCGTTCCACGAGCAGTACTTC; CDR3aa: CASSGLAFHEQYF
abundance: many; d_gene: .; j_gene: TRBJ2-1; v_gene: TRBV28; CDR3nt: TGTGCCAGCAGCCCACCCGGACTAGGGGGGTACAATGAGCAGTTCTTC; CDR3aa: CASSPPGLGGYNEQFF
abundance: many; d_gene: .; j_gene: TRBJ2-7; v_gene: TRBV12-3/TRBV12-4; CDR3nt: TGTGCCAGCAGTTTAGGGTCTAGTACCTACGAGCAGTACTTC; CDR3aa: CASSLGSSTYEQYF
abundance: .; d_gene: .; j_gene: TRBJ2-6; v_gene: TRBV20-1; CDR3nt: TGCAGTGCTAGATCTGGGTCTGGGGCCAACGTCCTGACTTTC; CDR3aa: CSARSGSGANVLTF
abundance: few; d_gene: .; j_gene: TRBJ1-3; v_gene: TRBV7-2; CDR3nt: TGTGCCAGCAGCCAATCGGACTTCTCTGGAAACACCATATATTTT; CDR3aa: CASSQSDFSGNTIYF
abundance: many; d_gene: TRBD2; j_gene: TRBJ2-5; v_gene: TRBV3-1; CDR3nt: TGTGCCAGCAGCTACCTCCTAGCGGGGCAGGAGACCCAGTACTTC; CDR3aa: CASSYLLAGQETQYF
abundance: .; d_gene: .; j_gene: TRBJ2-2; v_gene: TRBV7-3; CDR3nt: TGTGCCAGCAGCTTATTGGACAGCTCGAACACCGGGGAGCTGTTTTTT; CDR3aa: CASSLLDSSNTGELFF
abundance: many; d_gene: TRBD1; j_gene: TRBJ1-5; v_gene: TRBV15; CDR3nt: TGTGCCACCAGCAGAGACCCGGGCTCGGGACAGGGGTTAAATCAGCCCCAGCATTTT; CDR3aa: CATSRDPGSGQGLNQPQHF
abundance: .; d_gene: .; j_gene: TRBJ1-2; v_gene: TRBV10-3; CDR3nt: TGTGCCATCAGAAATTCATATGGCTACACCTTC; CDR3aa: CAIRNSYGYTF
abundance: many; d_gene: .; j_gene: TRBJ2-3; v_gene: TRBV30; CDR3nt: TGTGCCTGGAGAAAAACTGATACGCAGTATTTT; CDR3aa: CAWRKTDTQYF
abundance: .; d_gene: TRBD2; j_gene: TRBJ2-1; v_gene: TRBV20-1; CDR3nt: TGCAGTGCTAGGACTAGCGGGGTAAGCTCCTACAATGAGCAGTTCTTC; CDR3aa: CSARTSGVSSYNEQFF
abundance: many; d_gene: TRBD2; j_gene: TRBJ2-1; v_gene: TRBV24-1; CDR3nt: TGTGCCACCAGTGAAGGGACTAGCGGACAATCCGTCCTCTACAATGAGCAGTTCTTC; CDR3aa: CATSEGTSGQSVLYNEQFF
abundance: many; d_gene: .; j_gene: TRBJ1-2; v_gene: TRBV20-1; CDR3nt: TGCAGTGCTAGAGCGACAGTTTATGTTGGCTACACCTTC; CDR3aa: CSARATVYVGYTF
abundance: many; d_gene: .; j_gene: TRBJ2-3; v_gene: TRBV7-2; CDR3nt: TGTGCCAGCAGCTTAGGACTAGACCAGTTGACAGATACGCAGTATTTT; CDR3aa: CASSLGLDQLTDTQYF
abundance: many; d_gene: TRBD2; j_gene: TRBJ2-3; v_gene: TRBV5-1; CDR3nt: TGCGCCAGCAGGACCGGCGGGAGGGACACAGATACGCAGTATTTT; CDR3aa: CASRTGGRDTDTQYF
abundance: many; d_gene: .; j_gene: TRBJ2-1; v_gene: TRBV10-3; CDR3nt: TGTGCCATCGGCATTCTAGGTGCTGAGCAGTTCTTC; CDR3aa: CAIGILGAEQFF
abundance: few; d_gene: TRBD2; j_gene: TRBJ2-3; v_gene: TRBV7-9; CDR3nt: TGTGCCAGCAGCTTAGTTAGCGGGAGAAGTTCAGATACGCAGTATTTT; CDR3aa: CASSLVSGRSSDTQYF
abundance: many; d_gene: .; j_gene: TRBJ2-3; v_gene: TRBV7-2; CDR3nt: TGTGCCAGCACTCGACAGGCTCAGAGGGAAGATACGCAGTATTTT; CDR3aa: CASTRQAQREDTQYF
abundance: .; d_gene: TRBD2; j_gene: TRBJ2-2; v_gene: TRBV28; CDR3nt: TGTGCCACCGGACTAGCGGGTAACACCGGGGAGCTGTTTTTT; CDR3aa: CATGLAGNTGELFF
abundance: many; d_gene: .; j_gene: TRBJ2-7; v_gene: TRBV18; CDR3nt: TGTGCCAGCTCACTCGGACAGACCTCCGAGCAGTACTTC; CDR3aa: CASSLGQTSEQYF
abundance: .; d_gene: .; j_gene: TRBJ1-2; v_gene: TRBV12-5; CDR3nt: TGTGCTAGTGGTTTGGTAGTCGGGGCCGGCTACACCTTC; CDR3aa: CASGLVVGAGYTF
abundance: .; d_gene: .; j_gene: TRBJ2-2; v_gene: TRBV20-1; CDR3nt: TGCAGTGCCCCTGGGGCAGGGGCGGCGAACACCGGGGAGCTGTTTTTT; CDR3aa: CSAPGAGAANTGELFF
abundance: .; d_gene: TRBD2; j_gene: TRBJ2-5; v_gene: TRBV24-1; CDR3nt: TGTGCCACCAGTGAACGCCTTCTGGCGGGAGGGCCAAAATCGCCAGAGACCCAGTACTTC; CDR3aa: CATSERLLAGGPKSPETQYF
abundance: few; d_gene: .; j_gene: TRBJ1-5; v_gene: TRBV5-5; CDR3nt: TGTGCCAGCAGCTTGGTTATGGGGCGAAGCAATCAGCCCCAGCATTTT; CDR3aa: CASSLVMGRSNQPQHF
abundance: many; d_gene: .; j_gene: TRBJ2-5; v_gene: TRBV7-2; CDR3nt: TGTGCCAGCAGCTTAGTAGGGCAGAAACAAGAGACCCAGTACTTC; CDR3aa: CASSLVGQKQETQYF
abundance: many; d_gene: .; j_gene: TRBJ2-1; v_gene: TRBV2; CDR3nt: TGTGCCAGCAGTGAAGTCGCGGGTTACAATGAGCAGTTCTTC; CDR3aa: CASSEVAGYNEQFF
abundance: few; d_gene: TRBD1; j_gene: TRBJ2-7; v_gene: TRBV7-2; CDR3nt: TGTGCCAGCAGTTCAATCGCCCGGGACAGGGGCTACGAGCAGTACTTC; CDR3aa: CASSSIARDRGYEQYF
abundance: many; d_gene: TRBD1; j_gene: TRBJ2-5; v_gene: TRBV5-1; CDR3nt: TGCGCCAGCAGCTTGGCCGGGACAGGGGACCAAGAGACCCAGTACTTC; CDR3aa: CASSLAGTGDQETQYF
abundance: many; d_gene: TRBD2; j_gene: TRBJ2-1; v_gene: TRBV3-1; CDR3nt: TGTGCCAGCAGCTCCCTAGCGGGAGTCTACGCTGAGCAGTTCTTC; CDR3aa: CASSSLAGVYAEQFF
abundance: few; d_gene: .; j_gene: TRBJ2-6; v_gene: TRBV4-2; CDR3nt: TGTGCCAGCAGCCAAGGCGGCAGATCTGGGGCCAACGTCCTGACTTTC; CDR3aa: CASSQGGRSGANVLTF
abundance: .; d_gene: .; j_gene: TRBJ1-5; v_gene: TRBV20-1; CDR3nt: TGCAGTGCTAGAGATGAGACCCCCGGAGGCAATCAGCCACAGCATTTT; CDR3aa: CSARDETPGGNQPQHF
abundance: .; d_gene: TRBD1; j_gene: TRBJ2-4; v_gene: TRBV7-2; CDR3nt: TGTGCCAGCAGCGTAGGTAGGGGGCAGGACATTCAGTACTTC; CDR3aa: CASSVGRGQDIQYF
abundance: .; d_gene: TRBD1; j_gene: TRBJ2-1; v_gene: TRBV20-1; CDR3nt: TGCAGTGCTAGAGATTTCGCAGGGGGCAATGAGCAGTTCTTC; CDR3aa: CSARDFAGGNEQFF
abundance: .; d_gene: TRBD1; j_gene: TRBJ2-2; v_gene: TRBV18; CDR3nt: TGTGCCAGCTCACCAAGACAGGGGGCCGGAACCGGGGAGCTGTTTTTT; CDR3aa: CASSPRQGAGTGELFF
abundance: few; d_gene: .; j_gene: TRBJ2-1; v_gene: TRBV7-2; CDR3nt: TGTGCCAGCGGGGTGGCCGACCACAATGAGCAGTTCTTC; CDR3aa: CASGVADHNEQFF
abundance: many; d_gene: .; j_gene: TRBJ2-7; v_gene: TRBV5-1; CDR3nt: TGCGCCAGCAGCGCCACCGGGACAAACTACGAGCAGTACTTC; CDR3aa: CASSATGTNYEQYF
abundance: .; d_gene: .; j_gene: TRBJ2-7; v_gene: TRBV6-1; CDR3nt: TGTGCCAGCAAAATAAACTACGAGCAGTACTTC; CDR3aa: CASKINYEQYF
abundance: .; d_gene: TRBD2; j_gene: TRBJ2-1; v_gene: TRBV5-1; CDR3nt: TGCGCCAGCAGCCCATTAGCGGGAGGCGCCTACAATGAGCAGTTCTTC; CDR3aa: CASSPLAGGAYNEQFF
abundance: .; d_gene: .; j_gene: TRBJ2-5; v_gene: TRBV28; CDR3nt: TGTGCCAGCAGTTTAAGGTGGATCCCTCGGATCGGGCAAGAGACCCAGTACTTC; CDR3aa: CASSLRWIPRIGQETQYF
abundance: .; d_gene: TRBD2; j_gene: TRBJ2-7; v_gene: TRBV4-1; CDR3nt: TGCGCCAGCAGCCAAAGACTAGCGGGAGAATTCTACGAGCAGTACTTC; CDR3aa: CASSQRLAGEFYEQYF